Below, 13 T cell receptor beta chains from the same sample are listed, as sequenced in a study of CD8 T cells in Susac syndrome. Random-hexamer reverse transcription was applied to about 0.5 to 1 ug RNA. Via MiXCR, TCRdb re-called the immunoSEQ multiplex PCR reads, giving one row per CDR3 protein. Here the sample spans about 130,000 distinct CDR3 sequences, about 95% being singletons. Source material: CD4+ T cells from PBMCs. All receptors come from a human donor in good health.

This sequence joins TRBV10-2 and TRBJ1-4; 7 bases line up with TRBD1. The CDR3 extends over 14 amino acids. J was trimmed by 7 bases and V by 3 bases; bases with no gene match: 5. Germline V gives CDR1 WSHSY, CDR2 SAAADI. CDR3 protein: CASSERTGAEKLFF. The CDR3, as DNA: TGCGCCAGCAGTGAAAGGACAGGAGCTGAAAAACTGTTTTTT.

The CDR3 sequence is CATSRGVLGPQHF. The CDR3 nucleotides are TGTGCCACCAGCAGAGGGGTGTTAGGGCCCCAGCATTTT. The chain carries TRBV15 and TRBJ1-5, with D hard to call. The germline gives CDR1 LNHNV, CDR2 YYDKDF (reference sequence). CDR3 length: 13 amino acids. V gave up 1 base and J gave up 9 bases, with 10 bases separating them.

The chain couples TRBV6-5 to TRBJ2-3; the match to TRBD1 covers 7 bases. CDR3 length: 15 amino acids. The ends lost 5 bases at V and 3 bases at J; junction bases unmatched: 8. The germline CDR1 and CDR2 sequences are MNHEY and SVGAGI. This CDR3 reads CASSTRQGLTDTQYF. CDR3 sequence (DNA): TGTGCCAGCAGTACACGACAGGGTTTAACAGATACGCAGTATTTT.

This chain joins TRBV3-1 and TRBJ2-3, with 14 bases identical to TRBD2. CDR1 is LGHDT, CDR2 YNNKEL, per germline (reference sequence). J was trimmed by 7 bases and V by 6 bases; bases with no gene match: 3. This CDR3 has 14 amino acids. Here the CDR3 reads CASSGTSGSYTQYF. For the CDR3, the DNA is TGTGCCAGCAGTGGGACTAGCGGGAGTTATACGCAGTATTTT.

In nucleotides, the CDR3 is TGTGCCAGCAGCCATGGGGGATTGGAAAACACCATATATTTT. Translated, it gives CASSHGGLENTIYF. This sequence joins TRBV3-1 and TRBJ1-3, with D maybe TRBD1 (5 bases). This CDR3 comprises 14 residues. V was clipped by 3 bases and J by 6 bases, with 12 bases between them. The V gene's germline CDR1 is LGHDT and CDR2 YNNKEL (reference sequence).

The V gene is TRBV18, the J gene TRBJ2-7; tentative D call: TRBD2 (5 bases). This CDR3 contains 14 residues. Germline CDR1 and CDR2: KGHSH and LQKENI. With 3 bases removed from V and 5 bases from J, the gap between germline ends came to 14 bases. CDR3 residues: CASSPSGGNDEQYF. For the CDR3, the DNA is TGTGCCAGCTCACCTTCCGGAGGTAACGACGAGCAGTACTTC.

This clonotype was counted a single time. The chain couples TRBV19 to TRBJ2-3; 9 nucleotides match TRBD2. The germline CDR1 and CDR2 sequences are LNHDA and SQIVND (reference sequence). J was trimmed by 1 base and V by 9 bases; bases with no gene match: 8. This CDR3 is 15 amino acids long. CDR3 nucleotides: TGTGCCAGCAGAGCGGGAGGCCCCCGCACAGATACGCAGTATTTT. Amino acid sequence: CASRAGGPRTDTQYF.

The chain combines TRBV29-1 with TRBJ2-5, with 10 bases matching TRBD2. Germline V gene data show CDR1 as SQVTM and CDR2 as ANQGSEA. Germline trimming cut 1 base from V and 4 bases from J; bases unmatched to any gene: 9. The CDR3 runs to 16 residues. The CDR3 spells CSVEGWTSGSAETQYF. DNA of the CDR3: TGCAGCGTTGAAGGGTGGACTAGCGGATCGGCAGAGACCCAGTACTTC.

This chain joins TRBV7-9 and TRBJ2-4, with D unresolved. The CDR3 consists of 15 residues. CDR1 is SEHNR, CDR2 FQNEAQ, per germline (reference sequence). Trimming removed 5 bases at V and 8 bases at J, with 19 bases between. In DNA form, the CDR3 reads TGTGCCAGCAGCCGCCCCTCGACCCTGCAGGACATTCAGTACTTC. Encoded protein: CASSRPSTLQDIQYF. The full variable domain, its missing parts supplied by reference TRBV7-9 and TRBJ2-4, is DTGVSQNPRHKITKRGQNVTFRCDPISEHNRLYWYRQTLGQGPEFLTYFQNEAQLEKSRLLSDRFSAERPKGSFSTLEIQRTEQGDSAMYLCASSRPSTLQDIQYFGAGTRLSVL.

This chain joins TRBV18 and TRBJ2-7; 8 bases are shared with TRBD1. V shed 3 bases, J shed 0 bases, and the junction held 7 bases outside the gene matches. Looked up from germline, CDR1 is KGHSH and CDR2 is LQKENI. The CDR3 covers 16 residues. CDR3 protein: CASSPSGGGFSYEQYF. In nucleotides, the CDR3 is TGTGCCAGCTCACCCTCAGGGGGCGGCTTCTCCTACGAGCAGTACTTC.

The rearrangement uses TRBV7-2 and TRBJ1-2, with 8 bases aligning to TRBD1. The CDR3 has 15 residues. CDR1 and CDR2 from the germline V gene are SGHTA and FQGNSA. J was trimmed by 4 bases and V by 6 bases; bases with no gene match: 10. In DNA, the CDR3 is TGTGCCAGCAGTTCCCCCGGGACAGGTGTCTATGGCTACACCTTC. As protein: CASSSPGTGVYGYTF. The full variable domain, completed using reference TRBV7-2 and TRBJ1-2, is GAGVSQSPSNKVTEKGKDVELRCDPISGHTALYWYRQSLGQGLEFLIYFQGNSAPDKSGLPSDRFSAERTGGSVSTLTIQRTQQEDSAVYLCASSSPGTGVYGYTFGSGTRLTVV.

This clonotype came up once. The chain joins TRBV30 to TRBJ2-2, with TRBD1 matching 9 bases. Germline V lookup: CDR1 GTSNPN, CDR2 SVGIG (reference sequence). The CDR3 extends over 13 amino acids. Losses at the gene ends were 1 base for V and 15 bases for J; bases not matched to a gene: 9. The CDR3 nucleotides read TGTGCCTGGAGTGATCCAGGGACAGGGCAGATGTTTTTT. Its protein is CAWSDPGTGQMFF.

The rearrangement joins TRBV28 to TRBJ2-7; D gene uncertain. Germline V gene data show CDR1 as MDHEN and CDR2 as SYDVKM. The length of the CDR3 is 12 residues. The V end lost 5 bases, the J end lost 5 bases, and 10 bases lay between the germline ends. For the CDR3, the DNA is TGTGCCAGCAGTCTCCGGAAGGACGAGCAGTACTTC. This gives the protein CASSLRKDEQYF.